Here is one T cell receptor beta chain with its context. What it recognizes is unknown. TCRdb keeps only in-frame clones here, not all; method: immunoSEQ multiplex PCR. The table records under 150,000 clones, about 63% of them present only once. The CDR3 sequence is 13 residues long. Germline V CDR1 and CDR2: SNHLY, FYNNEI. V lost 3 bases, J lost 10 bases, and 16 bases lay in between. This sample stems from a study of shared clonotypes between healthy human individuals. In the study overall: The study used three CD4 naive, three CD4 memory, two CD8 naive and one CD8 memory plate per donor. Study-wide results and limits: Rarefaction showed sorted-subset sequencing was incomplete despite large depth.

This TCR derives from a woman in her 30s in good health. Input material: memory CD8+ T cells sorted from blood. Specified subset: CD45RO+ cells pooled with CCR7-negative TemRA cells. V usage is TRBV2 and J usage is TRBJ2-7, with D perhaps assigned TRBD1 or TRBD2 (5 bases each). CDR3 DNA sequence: TGTGCCAGCAGTGATACGGGACGGGTAGGTCAGTACTTC. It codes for CASSDTGRVGQYF.